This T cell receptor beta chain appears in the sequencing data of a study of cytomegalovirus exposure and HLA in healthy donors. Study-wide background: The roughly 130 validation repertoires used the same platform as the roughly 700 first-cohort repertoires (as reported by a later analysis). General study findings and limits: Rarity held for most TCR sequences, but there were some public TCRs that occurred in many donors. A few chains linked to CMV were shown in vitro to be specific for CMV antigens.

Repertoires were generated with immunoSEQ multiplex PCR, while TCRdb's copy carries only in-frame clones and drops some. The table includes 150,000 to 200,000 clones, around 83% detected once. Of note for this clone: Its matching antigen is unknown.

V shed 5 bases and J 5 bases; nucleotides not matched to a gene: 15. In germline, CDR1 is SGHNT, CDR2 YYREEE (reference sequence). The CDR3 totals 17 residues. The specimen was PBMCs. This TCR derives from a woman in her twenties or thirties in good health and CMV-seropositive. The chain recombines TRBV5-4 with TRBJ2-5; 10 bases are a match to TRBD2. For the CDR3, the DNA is TGTGCCAGCAGGGCCGGGACAGCTAGCGGGAGAGGCGAGACCCAGTACTTC. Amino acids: CASRAGTASGRGETQYF.